This TCR beta chain was identified during a study of T cell responses to AZD1222 COVID-19 vaccine. On this clone itself: Antigen: not known.

This CDR3 has 15 residues. Trimming removed 0 bases at V and 5 bases at J, with 13 bases between. Germline CDR1 WNHNN, CDR2 SYGVQD (reference sequence). Sequenced by immunoSEQ multiplex PCR; TCRdb stores in-frame clones only, minus some. The data contain tens of thousands of clones, about nine tenths of them singletons. Study-wide results and caveats: Donors were chiefly white British, with a greater number of females, and clonal diversity was perhaps underestimated. Spike-wide coverage was observed for vaccine-associated CD4 TCRs, with dominant responses at 160-218 and 743-854. Of spike-specific TCRs, nearly half reportedly target regions left unmutated in variants.

The chain combines TRBV10-1 with TRBJ1-2, with no clear D. The origin of this receptor is an adult in good health. Material: peripheral blood, obtained on day 0 of AZD1222 vaccination. CDR3 bases: TGCGCCAGCAGTGAGTCGATAGGCAGCGTGTATGGCTACACCTTC. Protein sequence: CASSESIGSVYGYTF.